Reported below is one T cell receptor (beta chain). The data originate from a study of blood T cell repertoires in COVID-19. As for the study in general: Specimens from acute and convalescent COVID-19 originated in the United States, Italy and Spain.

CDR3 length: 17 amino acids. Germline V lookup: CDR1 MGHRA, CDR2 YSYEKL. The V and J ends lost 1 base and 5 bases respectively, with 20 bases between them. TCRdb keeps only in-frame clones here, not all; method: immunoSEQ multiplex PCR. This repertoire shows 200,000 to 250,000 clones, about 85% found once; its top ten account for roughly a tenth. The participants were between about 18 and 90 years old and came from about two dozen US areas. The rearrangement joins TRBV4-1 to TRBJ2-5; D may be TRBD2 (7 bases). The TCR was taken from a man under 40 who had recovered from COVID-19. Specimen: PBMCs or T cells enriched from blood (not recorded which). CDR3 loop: CASSQVGKRGAGETQYF. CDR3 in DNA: TGCGCCAGCAGCCAAGTAGGAAAACGGGGGGCCGGGGAGACCCAGTACTTC.